This T cell receptor beta chain emerged from a study of technical replicates of blood from a few donors. Sequencing used immunoSEQ multiplex PCR; TCRdb keeps in-frame clones, though not all of them. The data hold approximately 92,000 clones, with 85% to 95% observed a single time. V lost 2 bases, J lost 6 bases, and 7 bases stayed unmatched. In germline, CDR1 is ENHRY, CDR2 SYGVKD. CDR3 length: 15 amino acids. Material for sequencing was T cells isolated from PBMCs. This TCR came from a human donor in good health. The rearrangement joins TRBV10-3 to TRBJ1-2; TRBD1 agrees at 9 bases. The CDR3 reads CAISEGSGTGHGYTF. The CDR3 coding sequence is TGTGCCATCAGTGAGGGGTCCGGGACAGGGCATGGCTACACCTTC.